These 12 T cell receptor beta chains share one sample of origin, sequenced in a study of CD8 T cells in Susac syndrome. RNA, at roughly 0.5 to 1 ug, was reverse transcribed with random hexamers. MiXCR was run by TCRdb on the immunoSEQ multiplex PCR reads, yielding one entry per CDR3 protein. The data contain some 120,000 distinct CDR3 sequences, roughly 94% of them singletons. Sequenced sample: CD4+ T cells from PBMCs. These receptor sequences come from a human donor with multiple sclerosis.

The J gene is TRBJ1-2, the V gene TRBV30; D is undetermined. The CDR3 has 14 amino acids. Germline lookup yields CDR1 GTSNPN and CDR2 SVGIG (reference sequence). Trimming pared 2 bases from V and 5 bases from J, leaving 15 bases between. The CDR3 sequence: CAWSIGPWSYGYTF. CDR3 bases: TGTGCCTGGAGTATAGGACCATGGTCTTATGGCTACACCTTC.

The genes are TRBV6-6 and TRBJ2-1; 9 nucleotides match TRBD1. Germline V gene data show CDR1 as MNHNY and CDR2 as SVGAGI (reference sequence). CDR3 length: 14 amino acids. V lost 4 bases and J lost 9; bases outside the gene matches: 7. CDR3 sequence (DNA): TGTGCCAGCAGTTTGGGACAGGGATCCGGTGAGCAGTTCTTC. Protein sequence: CASSLGQGSGEQFF.

This chain connects TRBV18 to TRBJ2-3; D is uncertain. Trimming took off 5 bases at V and 3 bases at J, with 6 bases between the two ends. CDR1 is KGHSH, CDR2 LQKENI, per germline. The CDR3 spans 12 residues. The CDR3 DNA is TGTGCCAGCTCAGATGCTACAGATACGCAGTATTTT. Encoded protein: CASSDATDTQYF.

This chain links TRBV18 with TRBJ2-1, with D hard to call. V was cut by 0 bases and J by 0 bases, with 9 bases left in between. Germline loops: CDR1 KGHSH, CDR2 LQKENI. The CDR3 runs to 16 residues. The CDR3 DNA is TGTGCCAGCTCACCACCCTCGCTAAGCTCCTACAATGAGCAGTTCTTC. Encoded protein: CASSPPSLSSYNEQFF.

The chain employs TRBV4-1 and TRBJ2-2, with a tentative D call TRBD2 (5 bases). In germline, CDR1 is MGHRA, CDR2 YSYEKL. The V end lost 3 bases, the J end lost 5 bases, and 10 bases lay between the germline ends. This CDR3 contains 14 residues. CDR3 in amino acids: CASSHVGETGELFF. CDR3 sequence (DNA): TGCGCCAGCAGCCACGTCGGGGAAACCGGGGAGCTGTTTTTT.

The V and J genes are TRBV12-3 or TRBV12-4 and TRBJ2-1; D may correspond to TRBD1 or TRBD2 (6 bases each). Trimming stripped 5 bases from V and 9 bases from J, with 11 bases between. The CDR3 contains 12 residues. The CDR3, as DNA: TGTGCCAGCAGTCCACCGGGGGCTGAGCAGTTCTTC. Protein product: CASSPPGAEQFF.

V gene TRBV7-2 combines with J gene TRBJ1-1; D is unresolved. Per germline, CDR1 SGHTA and CDR2 FQGNSA. V dropped 5 bases and J dropped 7 bases, with 11 bases sitting between them. The CDR3 totals 12 residues. CDR3 sequence: CASSITWDEAFF. In DNA, the CDR3 is TGTGCCAGCAGCATCACGTGGGATGAAGCTTTCTTT.

The chain couples TRBV7-2 to TRBJ2-6; possibly TRBD2 for D (6 bases). V dropped 8 bases and J dropped 2 bases, with 16 bases sitting between them. Germline V CDR1 and CDR2: SGHTA, FQGNSA. The CDR3 has 16 residues. The CDR3 DNA is TGTGCCAGCGATGGGGGGTGGCTGGCTGGGGCCAACGTCCTGACTTTC. This gives the protein CASDGGWLAGANVLTF.

J is TRBJ2-5 and V is TRBV9; D is uncertain. V gave up 3 bases and J gave up 4 bases, with 7 bases separating them. The CDR3 contains 12 residues. The germline V gene has CDR1 SGDLS and CDR2 YYNGEE. CDR3 protein: CASSELGETQYF. CDR3 DNA sequence: TGTGCCAGCAGCGAACTGGGAGAGACCCAGTACTTC.

The chain has TRBV7-8 and TRBJ2-5; D may be TRBD1 (5 bases). Trimming left V 5 bases short and J 4 bases short, with 14 bases between. Germline V gene data show CDR1 as SGHVS and CDR2 as FQNEAQ. CDR3 size: 14 residues. This CDR3 is CASSARIRGETQYF. In DNA, the CDR3 is TGTGCCAGCAGCGCAAGGATTAGGGGAGAGACCCAGTACTTC.

The V gene is TRBV6-2 or TRBV6-3, the J gene TRBJ1-5; D call uncertain. The CDR3 has 16 amino acids. Trimming took off 7 bases at V and 0 bases at J, with 16 bases between the two ends. CDR1 and CDR2 from the germline V gene are MNHEY and SVGEGT. The CDR3 DNA is TGTGCCAGCACGCACCCTCGGGCCGATAGCAATCAGCCCCAGCATTTT. The encoded protein is CASTHPRADSNQPQHF.

The chain uses TRBV2 and TRBJ1-5; unclear D gene. This CDR3 contains 14 residues. Germline values: CDR1 SNHLY, CDR2 FYNNEI. V was shortened by 4 bases and J by 7 bases, with 14 bases between the two germline ends. As DNA, the CDR3 is TGTGCCAGCAGTGTCCGGGAACCCGAACAGCCCCAGCATTTT. Residues: CASSVREPEQPQHF.